The following is a T cell receptor (beta chain) sequence with its context. This receptor's antigen is unknown. The record has no base qualities; no much larger clone is one base away. The library was built by means of the immunoSEQ multiplex PCR assay. From the authors' description of their analysis: A statistical classification framework was built to diagnose cytomegalovirus status from the catalog of TCR beta chain sequences. TCRdb stores this immuneACCESS table with in-frame sequences only. Part of the clones is absent; in the studies checked, under half of the shortfall reflects unresolved V genes, and no reason is known for the rest. The V and J calls and clone size were taken over from that table, and D and trimming were inferred from the DNA. This sample is represented by roughly 67,000 clones; roughly nine tenths of them were singletons. 3% to 3.5% of the sample is taken by the ten largest.

The donors were included in the validation cohort of 90 to 150 subjects, a group kept apart from the 666-subject first cohort. This specimen comes from a study of cytomegalovirus exposure and HLA in healthy donors (dated by TCRdb to about 2017). Context from the whole study: According to a later analysis, the 110 or so validation repertoires were produced on the same platform as the 600 to 850 repertoires of the first cohort. A separate validation cohort of 100 to 150 different subjects was used in addition to the roughly 720-subject first cohort. The study was designed to test whether signatures of past pathogen exposure could be identified by cataloging public T cell receptors. High-throughput TCR immunosequencing, statistical association of individual TCRs with disease status, and machine learning were combined to predict cytomegalovirus infection status. What the authors observed across the whole study: While some public TCRs were present in many individuals, most TCR sequences turned up only very rarely across donors. Three of the identified cytomegalovirus-associated TCR beta chains were confirmed in vitro to be specific for cytomegalovirus antigens. In a later analysis, TCRs clustered in the first cohort were found to also tend to co-occur in the roughly 130 validation repertoires, with 94% of cluster scores above 0. In both the original and validation cohorts, the classifier was reported to diagnose cytomegalovirus status with high specificity and sensitivity. The study listed 150 to 200 TCR beta chains as associated with cytomegalovirus. It was suggested by the authors that the approach could potentially be generalized to other disease states and immunological phenotypes. All 110 or so repertoires were used to score co-occurrence in the validation cohort in a later analysis, because that analysis had no HLA typing for the cohort.

The germline V gene sets CDR1 to SGHRS and CDR2 to YFSETQ. V is clipped by 0 bases and J by 0 bases, and the sequence between their germline boundaries is 7 bases long. Measured from the cysteine to the phenylalanine, the CDR3 is 15 residues long. Only the CDR3 portion is preserved as DNA: 45 bases, with reading frame beginning at the first base. The chain couples TRBV5-1 to TRBJ2-1, with the D gene not clear enough to name. This receptor was identified in a man younger than 35 in good health and CMV-seronegative. The sample consisted of PBMCs. The bases read TGCGCCAGCAGCTTGGGTCTGAGCTCCTACAATGAGCAGTTCTTC. Translation gives CASSLGLSSYNEQFF.